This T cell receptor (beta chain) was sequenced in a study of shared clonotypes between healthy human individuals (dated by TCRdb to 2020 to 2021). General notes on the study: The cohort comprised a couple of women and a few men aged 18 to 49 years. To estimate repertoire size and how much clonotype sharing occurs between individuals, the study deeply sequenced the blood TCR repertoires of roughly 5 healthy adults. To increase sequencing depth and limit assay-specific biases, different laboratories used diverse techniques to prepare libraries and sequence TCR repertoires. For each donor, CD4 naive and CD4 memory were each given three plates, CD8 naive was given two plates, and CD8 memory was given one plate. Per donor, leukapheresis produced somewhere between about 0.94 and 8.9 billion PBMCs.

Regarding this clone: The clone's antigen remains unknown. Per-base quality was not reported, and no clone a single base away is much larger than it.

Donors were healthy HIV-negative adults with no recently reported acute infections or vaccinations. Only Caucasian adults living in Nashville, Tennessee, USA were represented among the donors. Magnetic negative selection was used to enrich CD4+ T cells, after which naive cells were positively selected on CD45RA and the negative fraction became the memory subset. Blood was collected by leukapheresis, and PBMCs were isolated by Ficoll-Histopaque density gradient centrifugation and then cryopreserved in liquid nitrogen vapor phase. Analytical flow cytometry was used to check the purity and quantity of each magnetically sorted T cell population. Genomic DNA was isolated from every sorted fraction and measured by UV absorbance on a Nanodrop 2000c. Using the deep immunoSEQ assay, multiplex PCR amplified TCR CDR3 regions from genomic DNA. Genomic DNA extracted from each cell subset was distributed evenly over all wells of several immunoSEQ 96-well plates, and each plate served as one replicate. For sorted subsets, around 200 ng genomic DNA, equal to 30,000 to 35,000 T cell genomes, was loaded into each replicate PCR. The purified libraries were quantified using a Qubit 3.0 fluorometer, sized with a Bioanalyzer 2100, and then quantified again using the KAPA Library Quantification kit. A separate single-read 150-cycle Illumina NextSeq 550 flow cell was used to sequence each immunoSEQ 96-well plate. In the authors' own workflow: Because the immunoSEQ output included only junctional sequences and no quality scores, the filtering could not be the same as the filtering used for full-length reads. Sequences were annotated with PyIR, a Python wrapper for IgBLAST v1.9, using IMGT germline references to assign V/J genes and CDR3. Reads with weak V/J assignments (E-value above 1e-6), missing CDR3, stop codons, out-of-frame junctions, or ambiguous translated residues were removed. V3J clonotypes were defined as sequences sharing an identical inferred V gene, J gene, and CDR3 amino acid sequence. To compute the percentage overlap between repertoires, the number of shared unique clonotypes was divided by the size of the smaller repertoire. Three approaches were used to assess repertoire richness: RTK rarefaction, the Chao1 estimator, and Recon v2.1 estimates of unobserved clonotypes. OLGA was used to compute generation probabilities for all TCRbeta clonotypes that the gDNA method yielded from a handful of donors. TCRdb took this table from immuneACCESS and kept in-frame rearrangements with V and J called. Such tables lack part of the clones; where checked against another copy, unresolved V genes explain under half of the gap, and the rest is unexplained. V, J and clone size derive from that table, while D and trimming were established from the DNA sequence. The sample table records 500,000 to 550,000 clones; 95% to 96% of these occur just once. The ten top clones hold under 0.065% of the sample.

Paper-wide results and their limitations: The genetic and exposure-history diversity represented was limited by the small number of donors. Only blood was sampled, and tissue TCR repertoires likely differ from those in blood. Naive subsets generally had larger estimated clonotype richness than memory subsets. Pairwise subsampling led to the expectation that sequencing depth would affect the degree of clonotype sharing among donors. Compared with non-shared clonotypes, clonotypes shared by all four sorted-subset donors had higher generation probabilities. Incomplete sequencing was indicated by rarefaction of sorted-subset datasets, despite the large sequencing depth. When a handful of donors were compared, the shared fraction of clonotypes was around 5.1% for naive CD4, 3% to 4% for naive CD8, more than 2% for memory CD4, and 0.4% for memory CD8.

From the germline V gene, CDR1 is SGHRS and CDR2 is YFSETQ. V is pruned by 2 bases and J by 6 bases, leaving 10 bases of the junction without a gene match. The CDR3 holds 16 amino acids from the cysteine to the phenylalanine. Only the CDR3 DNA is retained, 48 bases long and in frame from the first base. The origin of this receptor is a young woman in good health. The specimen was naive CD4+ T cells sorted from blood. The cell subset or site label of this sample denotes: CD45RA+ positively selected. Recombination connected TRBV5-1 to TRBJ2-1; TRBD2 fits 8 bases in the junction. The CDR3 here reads CASSLMVSGTGNEQFF. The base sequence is TGCGCCAGCAGCTTAATGGTTAGCGGGACGGGCAATGAGCAGTTCTTC.